This TCR beta chain was documented in a study of cytomegalovirus exposure and HLA in healthy donors (dated by TCRdb to 2016 to 2017). Notes on the research overall: An earlier analysis of about 530 of the donors reported approximately 260 Gb of sequence data and 90 million to 120 million unique TCR beta sequences obtained from about 179 million T cells. Besides the first cohort of around 700 subjects, a separate validation cohort made up of roughly 120 different subjects was used. The number of typed donors differed by locus: 629-630 for A, B, C, DRB1 and DQB1; roughly 510 for DQA1; 606 for DPA1; and 400 to 480 for DPB1. An earlier analysis of some 500 of the donors used high-throughput TCR beta sequencing to judge whether each TCR beta V gene segment behaved as functional or pseudogenic. An early release covering approximately 600 HLA-typed donors comprised roughly 300 gigabases of sequencing data and 65 million to 100 million unique TCR sequences. In a later analysis, previously published TCR beta repertoires from 600 to 850 donors were re-analyzed and high-resolution HLA genotyping was added so that TCR occurrence patterns could be studied. HLA typing included class I and class II loci at four-digit resolution. Donor age, sex, ethnicity and CMV serostatus were compiled alongside the repertoire data. A later genetic analysis used genome-wide SNP genotypes for about 55% of the 666 donors, treating that subset as a discovery cohort. Among some 400 genotyped donors of the cohort, an average of approximately 240,000 unique TCR beta nucleotide sequences were sequenced per donor, around 20% of them non-productive. To predict cytomegalovirus infection status, the study brought together high-throughput TCR immunosequencing, statistical association of individual TCRs with disease status, and machine learning. The study was designed to test whether signatures of past pathogen exposure could be identified by cataloging public T cell receptors. Every discovery cohort repertoire had been produced on one sequencing platform. Several DR-DQ haplotypes were treated as single units for association and clustering because of strong linkage in the cohort. Of the approximately 400 genotyped donors, 81% were placed in the genetic ancestry cluster associated with self-reported Caucasian donors. The study used immunosequencing to profile the T cell repertoires of approximately 650 subjects and linked those repertoires to cytomegalovirus serostatus. In the later analysis, no new phenotypic data were used to find candidate immune exposures; instead, reliance was placed on TCR beta sequences and their occurrence across donors.

What the authors observed across the whole study: In a later analysis, several top co-occurrence clusters were reported to appear linked to parvovirus B19, influenza, CMV and Epstein-Barr virus. A later genetic analysis reported fewer N-insertions in productive TCRs among donors in an Asian-associated ancestry cluster than the roughly 700-donor mean. Most CMV-associated TCR beta chains appeared to be HLA-restricted in a later analysis, and the HLA associations seemed to be driven largely by CMV exposure. Strong co-occurrence of HLA alleles, especially DR and DQ, made assigning TCR associations to individual alleles difficult. The cohort was sequenced for TCR beta chains only, and without alpha or paired-chain data the features that could be detected were limited. Compared with equally common non-associated chains, HLA-associated TCR beta chains in a later analysis were more clonally expanded and had lower generation probabilities. Correlated functional status among segregating V segments might be attributable to linkage disequilibrium, but an unknown experimental factor could not be ruled out. A few of the identified cytomegalovirus-associated TCR beta chains were confirmed in vitro to be specific for cytomegalovirus antigens. A later analysis found that TCR association rates varied across HLA loci, with DRB1 alleles showing the most associated TCRs and HLA-C alleles the fewest. At a false discovery rate of 0.05, a later analysis linked around 17,000 TCR beta sequences to specific HLA alleles. Because the 87-base-pair reads could not distinguish some IMGT-functional V segments, including TRBV6-2 and TRBV6-3, those segments were excluded. While some public TCRs were present in many individuals, most TCR sequences turned up only very rarely across donors. The classifier was reported to diagnose cytomegalovirus status with high specificity and sensitivity in both the original and validation cohorts. Broadly in line with IMGT annotations, most TCR beta V segments showed up in productive rearrangements about 90% or about 30% of the time in an earlier analysis of 587 of the donors. The study gave a list of about 160 TCR beta chains associated with cytomegalovirus. The authors suggested that the approach could potentially be extended to other disease states and immunological phenotypes. A further reported finding was that TCR beta sequences accurately predicted the HLA-A and HLA-B alleles for most subjects in the first cohort. Roughly uniform sequencing depth across donors was assumed in presence/absence analyses, although this assumption may not hold. A group of highly shared sequence variants was considered likely to be a technical artifact of the sequencing pipeline. For the cohort, immune exposure information was limited to CMV serostatus. Because some donors lacked HLA typing at each locus, the association tests relied only on the typed subset. Roughly 17 rarely observed V segments, including chromosome 9 orphons, were excluded from the earlier analysis of approximately 500 of the donors because counts were too low. A later genetic analysis associated a missense DCLRE1C variant with V-gene and J-gene trimming of TCR beta chains, and an independent cohort replicated the association.

In total, over 600 healthy bone marrow donors made up the cohort. At the time of sampling, every cohort member was nominally healthy, though immune exposures that went unrecorded were likely present. The donor tested CMV seropositive, placing the donor among the 289 seropositive members of the cohort. Each donor provided a peripheral blood sample, and peripheral blood mononuclear cells were used for TCR beta sequencing. Genomic DNA was extracted from the blood cell samples with the Qiagen DNeasy Blood Extraction Kit. A remark on this clone: Its antigen is not yet known. No much larger clone exists at a distance of one base, and base qualities are not known.

Sequences MNHNS (CDR1) and SASEGT (CDR2) are obtained from the germline V gene. V and J are truncated by 10 bases and 5 bases respectively, leaving an intervening sequence of 14 bases. There are 12 amino acids in the CDR3, from cysteine to phenylalanine inclusive. Only CDR3 DNA remains: 36 bases, in frame from the first base. The library was obtained by the immunoSEQ multiplex PCR assay. A mixture of 60 forward primers for TCR Vbeta segments and 13 reverse primers for TCR Jbeta segments was used in the multiplex PCR. Amplification of the CDR3 region of rearranged TCR beta genes was performed with a multiplex PCR assay on genomic DNA. The amplified TCR beta libraries were sequenced on the Illumina HiSeq System as 87-base-pair reads. The study's processing was this. A later analysis tallied some 79 million unique TCR beta chains across the 550 to 850 repertoires, and approximately 12 million of those chains were shared by two or more donors. A nearest-neighbor algorithm error-corrected the raw reads and collapsed the reads into unique sequences, merging closely related sequences to remove PCR and sequencing errors. To assign V, D and J gene segments, CDR3 sequences were aligned to IMGT reference sequences. For a sequence to be retained, a match of at least six nucleotides to both a V gene segment and a J gene segment was required. Rearrangements were called productive when the CDR3 lacked stop codons and stayed in frame with V and J; all others were non-productive. Following IMGT convention, CDR3 was defined as the stretch from the second conserved V-encoded cysteine up to the conserved J-encoded phenylalanine. The earlier analysis of some 540 of the donors excluded any sequence lacking an unambiguous match to a single V gene segment. In an earlier analysis of several hundred of the donors, V segments were called functional above 56.7% productive rearrangements and were called segregating when the between-donor standard deviation exceeded 5%. A statistical classification framework was built to diagnose cytomegalovirus status from the catalog of TCR beta chain sequences. A later analysis assigned V and J genes by comparing TCR nucleotide sequences with IMGT/GENE-DB human TR gene sequences. The TCRdist pipeline was used in a later analysis to assign CDR3 sequences and most-parsimonious VDJ recombination scenarios. In a later analysis, each TCR beta chain was defined by its CDR3 amino acid sequence together with its V-gene family, and reads lacking a unique V-gene family were excluded. To address suspected cross-contamination and a sequencing artifact, a later analysis removed around 600 highly shared, low-generation-probability nucleotide sequences. In a later analysis, a clonal expansion index was calculated for each public chain from normalized within-repertoire ranks of inferred template counts. In a later analysis, generation probabilities were computed using a VDJ recombination model fitted to out-of-frame rearrangements, and the results were checked against IGoR. In a later analysis, TCR-TCR, TCR-HLA and TCR-CMV co-occurrence was scored with hypergeometric tests, and a repertoire-size bias correction was applied to TCR pairs. False discovery rates were estimated in a later analysis by permuting HLA or CMV assignments 20 times. A later analysis grouped co-occurring TCRs with DBSCAN, adding TCRdist sequence similarity when clustering within HLA-allele-positive subsets. Repertoires with fewer than 30,000 or more than 120,000 public chains were left out of co-occurrence clustering, as were about 5 repertoires with anomalous nucleotide sharing. TCRdb limited this immuneACCESS table to in-frame rearrangements with V and J called. A share of clones is missing; checked studies link under half to unresolved V genes, and the rest is unexplained. For V, J and clone size, that table is used; D and trimming come from the DNA. The sample has under 100,000 clones on record, around 68% of them singletons. Together, the top ten hold approximately 15% of the sample.

Material for sequencing was PBMCs. The sequence came from a woman aged 40 to 50 in good health and CMV-seropositive. The rearranged chain carries TRBV6-1 and TRBJ2-5; the D gene cannot be resolved beyond TRBD1 or TRBD2, each matching 7 bases. DNA sequence: TGTGCCACCAGGGGGGGAGGGGAGACCCAGTACTTC. Translated, this gives CATRGGGETQYF.